Included here is one T cell receptor beta chain sequence, with context. Its antigen remains unidentified. TCRdb's copy holds only in-frame clones and misses some; the assay was immunoSEQ multiplex PCR. The table records around 95,000 clones, approximately 89% of them present only once. The data are from a study of identifying expanded T cells in peripheral blood. Whole-study results and caveats: Roughly 1.2 clones differed between technical replicates, versus about 16 and 19 over time.

During the collection period, no donor immune events like infections were recorded. The junction had 0 bases not matched to a gene; V was cut back by 4 bases and J by 4 bases. CDR1 PRHDT and CDR2 FYEKMQ come from the germline V gene (reference sequence). The CDR3 runs to 12 residues. The sample consisted of blood. The receptor comes from a person aged 18-70 years in good health. This chain uses TRBV13 with TRBJ1-1; the match to TRBD1 covers 7 bases. CDR3 DNA sequence: TGTGCCAGCAGCTCAGGGGGCACTGAAGCTTTCTTT. Its protein product is CASSSGGTEAFF.